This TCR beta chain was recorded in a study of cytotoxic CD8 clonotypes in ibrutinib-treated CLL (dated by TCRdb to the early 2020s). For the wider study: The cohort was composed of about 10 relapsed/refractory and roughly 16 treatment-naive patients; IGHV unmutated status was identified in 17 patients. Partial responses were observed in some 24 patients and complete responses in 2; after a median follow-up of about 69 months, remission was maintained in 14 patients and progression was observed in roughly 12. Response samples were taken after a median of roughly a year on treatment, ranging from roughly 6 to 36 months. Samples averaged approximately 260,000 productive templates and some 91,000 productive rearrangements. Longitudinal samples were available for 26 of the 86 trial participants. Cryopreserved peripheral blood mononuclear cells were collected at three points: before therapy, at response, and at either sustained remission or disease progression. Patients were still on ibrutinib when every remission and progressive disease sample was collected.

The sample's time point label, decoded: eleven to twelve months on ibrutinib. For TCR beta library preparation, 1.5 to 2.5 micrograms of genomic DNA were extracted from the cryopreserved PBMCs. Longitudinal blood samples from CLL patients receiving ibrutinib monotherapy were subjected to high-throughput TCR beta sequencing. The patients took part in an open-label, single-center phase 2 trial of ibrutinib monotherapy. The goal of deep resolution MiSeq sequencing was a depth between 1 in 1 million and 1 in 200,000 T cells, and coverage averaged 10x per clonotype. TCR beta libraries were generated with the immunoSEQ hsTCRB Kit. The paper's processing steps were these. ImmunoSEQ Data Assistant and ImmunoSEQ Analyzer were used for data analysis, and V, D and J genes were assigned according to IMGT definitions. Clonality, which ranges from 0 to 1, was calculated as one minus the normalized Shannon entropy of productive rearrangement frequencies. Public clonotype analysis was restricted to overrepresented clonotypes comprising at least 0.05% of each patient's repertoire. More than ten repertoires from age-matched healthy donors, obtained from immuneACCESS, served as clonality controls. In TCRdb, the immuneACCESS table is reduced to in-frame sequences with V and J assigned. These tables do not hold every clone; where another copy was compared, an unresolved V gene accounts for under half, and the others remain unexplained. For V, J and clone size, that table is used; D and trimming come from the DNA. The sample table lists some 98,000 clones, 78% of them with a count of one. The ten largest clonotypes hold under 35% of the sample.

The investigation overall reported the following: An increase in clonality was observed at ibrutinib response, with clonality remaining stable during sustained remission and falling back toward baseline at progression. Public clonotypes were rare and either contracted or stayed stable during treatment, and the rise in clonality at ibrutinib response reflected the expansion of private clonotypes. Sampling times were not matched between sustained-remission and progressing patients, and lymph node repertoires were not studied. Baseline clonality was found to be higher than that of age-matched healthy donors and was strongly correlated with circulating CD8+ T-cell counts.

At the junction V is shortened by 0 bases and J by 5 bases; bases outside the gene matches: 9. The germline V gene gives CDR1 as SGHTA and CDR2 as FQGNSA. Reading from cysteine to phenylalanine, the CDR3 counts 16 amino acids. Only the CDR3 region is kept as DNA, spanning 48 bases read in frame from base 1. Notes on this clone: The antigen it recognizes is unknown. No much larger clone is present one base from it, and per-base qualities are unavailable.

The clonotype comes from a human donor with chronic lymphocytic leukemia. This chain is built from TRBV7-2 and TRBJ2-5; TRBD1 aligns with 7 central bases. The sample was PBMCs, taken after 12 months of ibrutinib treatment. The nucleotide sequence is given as TGTGCCAGCAGCTTAGCGTACAGGGGACCTACCGAGACCCAGTACTTC. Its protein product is CASSLAYRGPTETQYF.